Sequencing of this TCR beta chain was carried out in a study of cytomegalovirus exposure and HLA in healthy donors. The study's findings and limits: Only CMV serostatus was available as immune exposure information. Reported findings show TCR beta sequences accurately forecast HLA-A and HLA-B alleles in most subjects. Later analysis associated a missense DCLRE1C variant with TCR beta V- and J-gene trimming.

PCR primers comprised 60 Vbeta and 13 Jbeta primers. TCRdb's table, derived via immunoSEQ multiplex PCR, lists solely in-frame clones and lacks some. This repertoire shows 100,000 to 150,000 clones, roughly a sixth found once; its top ten account for roughly 3%. This clone was picked up a small number of times. Its cognate antigen is unknown. Germline CDR1 and CDR2: MNHNY and SVGAGI (reference sequence). V lost 3 bases and J 10 bases, leaving 18 bases between the germline ends. The CDR3 runs to 15 residues. The genes are TRBV6-6 and TRBJ2-2; no firm D call. The sequencing input was PBMCs. The sequence was obtained from a female donor in good health and CMV-seropositive. The CDR3: CASSYGPHGGAELFF. The CDR3 DNA reads TGTGCCAGCAGTTATGGCCCGCATGGCGGAGCGGAGCTGTTTTTT.